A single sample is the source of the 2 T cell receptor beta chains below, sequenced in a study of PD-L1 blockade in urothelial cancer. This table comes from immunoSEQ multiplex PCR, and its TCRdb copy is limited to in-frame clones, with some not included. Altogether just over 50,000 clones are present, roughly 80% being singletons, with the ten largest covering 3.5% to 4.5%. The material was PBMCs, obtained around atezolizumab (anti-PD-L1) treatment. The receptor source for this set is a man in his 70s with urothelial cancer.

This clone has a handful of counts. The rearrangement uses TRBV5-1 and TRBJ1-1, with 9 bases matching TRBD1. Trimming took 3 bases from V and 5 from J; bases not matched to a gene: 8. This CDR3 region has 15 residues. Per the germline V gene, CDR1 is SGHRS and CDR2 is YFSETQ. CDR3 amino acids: CASSSGDRVGTEAFF. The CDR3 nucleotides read TGCGCCAGCAGCTCAGGGGACAGGGTGGGGACTGAAGCTTTCTTT.

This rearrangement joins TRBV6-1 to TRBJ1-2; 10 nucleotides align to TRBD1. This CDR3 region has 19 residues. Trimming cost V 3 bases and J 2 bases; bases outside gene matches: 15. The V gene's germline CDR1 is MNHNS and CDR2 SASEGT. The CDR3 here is CASSERGQSTGGLNYGYTF. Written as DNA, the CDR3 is TGTGCCAGCAGTGAGCGGGGTCAGTCGACAGGGGGCCTCAACTATGGCTACACCTTC.